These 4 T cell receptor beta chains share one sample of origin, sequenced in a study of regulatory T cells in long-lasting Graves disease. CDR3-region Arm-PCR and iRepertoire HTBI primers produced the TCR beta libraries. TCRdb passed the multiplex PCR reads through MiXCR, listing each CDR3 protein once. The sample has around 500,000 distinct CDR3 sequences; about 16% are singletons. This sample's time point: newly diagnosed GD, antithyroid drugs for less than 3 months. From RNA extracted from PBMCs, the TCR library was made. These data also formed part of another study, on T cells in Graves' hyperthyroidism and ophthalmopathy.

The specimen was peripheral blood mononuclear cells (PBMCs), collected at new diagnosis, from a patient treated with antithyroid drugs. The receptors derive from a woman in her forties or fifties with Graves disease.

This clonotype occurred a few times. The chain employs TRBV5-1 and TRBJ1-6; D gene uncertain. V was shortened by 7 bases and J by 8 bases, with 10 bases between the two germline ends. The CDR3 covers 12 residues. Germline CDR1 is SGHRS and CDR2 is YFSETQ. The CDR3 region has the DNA TGCGCCAGCGGCCTAGATGATTCACCCCTCCACTTT. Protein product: CASGLDDSPLHF.

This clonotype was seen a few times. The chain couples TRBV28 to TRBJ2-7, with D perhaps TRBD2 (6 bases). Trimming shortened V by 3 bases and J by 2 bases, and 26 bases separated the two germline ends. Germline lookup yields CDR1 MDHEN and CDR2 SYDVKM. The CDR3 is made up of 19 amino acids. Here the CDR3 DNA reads TGTGCCAGCAGTTTTAATCCCGGTGGGCCGCAGGACTATACCTACGAGCAGTACTTC. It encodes CASSFNPGGPQDYTYEQYF.

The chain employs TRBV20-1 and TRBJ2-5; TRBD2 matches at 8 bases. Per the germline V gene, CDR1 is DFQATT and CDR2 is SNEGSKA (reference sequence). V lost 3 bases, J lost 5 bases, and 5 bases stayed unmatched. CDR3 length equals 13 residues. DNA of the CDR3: TGCAGTGCTAGCGGGGGGGCCGAGGAGACCCAGTACTTC. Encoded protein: CSASGGAEETQYF.

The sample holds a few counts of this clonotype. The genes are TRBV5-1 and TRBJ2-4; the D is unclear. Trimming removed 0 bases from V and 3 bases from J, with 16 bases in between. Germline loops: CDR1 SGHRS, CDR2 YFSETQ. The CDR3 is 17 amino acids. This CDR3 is CASSLATGPVGKNIQYF. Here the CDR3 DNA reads TGCGCCAGCAGCTTGGCCACGGGCCCCGTCGGCAAAAACATTCAGTACTTC. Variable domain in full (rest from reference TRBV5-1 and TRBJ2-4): KAGVTQTPRYLIKTRGQQVTLSCSPISGHRSVSWYQQTPGQGLQFLFEYFSETQRNKGNFPGRFSGRQFSNSRSEMNVSTLELGDSALYLCASSLATGPVGKNIQYFGAGTRLSVL.